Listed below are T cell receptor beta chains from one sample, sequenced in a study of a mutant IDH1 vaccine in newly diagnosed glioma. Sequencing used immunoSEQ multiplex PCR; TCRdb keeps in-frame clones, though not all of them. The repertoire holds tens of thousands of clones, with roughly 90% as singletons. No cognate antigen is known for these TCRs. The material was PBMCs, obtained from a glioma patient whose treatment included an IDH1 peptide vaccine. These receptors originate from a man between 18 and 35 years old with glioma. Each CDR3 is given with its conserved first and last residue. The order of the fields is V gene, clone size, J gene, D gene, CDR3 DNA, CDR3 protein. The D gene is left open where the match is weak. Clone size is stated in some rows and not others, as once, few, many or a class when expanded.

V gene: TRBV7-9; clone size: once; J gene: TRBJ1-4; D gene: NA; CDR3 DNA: TGTGCCAGCAGCTTAGAACTGGGGGAAAAACTGTTTTTT; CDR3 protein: CASSLELGEKLFF
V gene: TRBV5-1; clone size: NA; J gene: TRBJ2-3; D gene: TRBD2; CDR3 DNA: TGCGCCAGCAGCCCTTTGACTAGCGGAGAGGGGACGCAGTATTTT; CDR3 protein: CASSPLTSGEGTQYF
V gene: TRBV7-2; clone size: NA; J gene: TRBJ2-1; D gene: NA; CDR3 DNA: TGTGCCAGCAGCTTAGACGGAATGGCCTACAATGAGCAGTTCTTC; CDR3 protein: CASSLDGMAYNEQFF
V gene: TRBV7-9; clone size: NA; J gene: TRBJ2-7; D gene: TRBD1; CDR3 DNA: TGTGCCAGCAGCTTGACAGGGGGCCTCTACGAGCAGTACTTC; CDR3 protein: CASSLTGGLYEQYF
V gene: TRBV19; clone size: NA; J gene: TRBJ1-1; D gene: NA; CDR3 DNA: TGTGCCAGTAGTAACCAGTTCACTGAAGCTTTCTTT; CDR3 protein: CASSNQFTEAFF
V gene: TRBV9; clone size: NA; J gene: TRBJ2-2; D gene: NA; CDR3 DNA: TGTGCCAGCAGCGTAGTCGCTGTCCCGCGCACCGGGGAGCTGTTTTTT; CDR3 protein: CASSVVAVPRTGELFF
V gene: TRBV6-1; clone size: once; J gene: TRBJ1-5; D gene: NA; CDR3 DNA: TGTGCCAGCAGTGTGCACCGGGATCCGGGTGGGTATCAGCCCCAGCATTTT; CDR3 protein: CASSVHRDPGGYQPQHF
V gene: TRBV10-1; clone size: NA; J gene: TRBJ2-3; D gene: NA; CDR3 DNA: TGCGCCAGCAGTGAGTCGCCAGCTAGCACAGATACGCAGTATTTT; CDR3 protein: CASSESPASTDTQYF
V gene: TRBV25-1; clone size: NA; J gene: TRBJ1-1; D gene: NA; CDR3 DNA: TGTGCCAGCAGCGGGGCGGGATCCACTGAAGCTTTCTTT; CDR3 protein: CASSGAGSTEAFF
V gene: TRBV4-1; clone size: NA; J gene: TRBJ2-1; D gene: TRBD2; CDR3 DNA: TGCGCCAGCAGCCAAGAGGCTATAGCGGGGCCACGGGAGCAGTTCTTC; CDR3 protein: CASSQEAIAGPREQFF
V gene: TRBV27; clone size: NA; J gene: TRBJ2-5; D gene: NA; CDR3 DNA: TGTGCCAGCAGTTCTCTTAGGCCAGTCCTACAAGAGACCCAGTACTTC; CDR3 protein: CASSSLRPVLQETQYF
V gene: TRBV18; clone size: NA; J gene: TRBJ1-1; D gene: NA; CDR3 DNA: TGTGCCAGCTCACCCGCCATGAACACTGAAGCTTTCTTT; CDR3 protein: CASSPAMNTEAFF
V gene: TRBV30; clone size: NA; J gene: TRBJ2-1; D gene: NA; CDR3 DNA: TGTGCCTGGAGTGCCGACTTCGATGGCAATGAGCAGTTCTTC; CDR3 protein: CAWSADFDGNEQFF
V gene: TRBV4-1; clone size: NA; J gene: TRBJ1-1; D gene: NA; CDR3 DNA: TGCGCCAGCAGCCCAGGGGCCGTACACAGTGAAGCTTTCTTT; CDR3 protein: CASSPGAVHSEAFF
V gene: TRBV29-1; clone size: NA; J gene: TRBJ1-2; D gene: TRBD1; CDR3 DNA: TGCAGCGTTGAGACAGGGGAGGACTATGGCTACACCTTC; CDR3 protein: CSVETGEDYGYTF
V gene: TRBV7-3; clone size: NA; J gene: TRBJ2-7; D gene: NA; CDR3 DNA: TGTGCCAGCACCCAGGGCCCTGGCTACGAGCAGTACTTC; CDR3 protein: CASTQGPGYEQYF
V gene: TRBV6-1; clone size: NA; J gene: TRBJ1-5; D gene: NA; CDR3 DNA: TGTGCCAGCAGTGACGGGGGGACAAGCCTTCATCAGCCCCAGCATTTT; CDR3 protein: CASSDGGTSLHQPQHF
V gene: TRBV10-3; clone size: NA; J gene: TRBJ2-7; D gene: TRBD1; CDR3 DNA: TGTGCCATCAGTCCGGGACAGTTAAGCTCCTACGAGCAGTACTTC; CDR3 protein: CAISPGQLSSYEQYF
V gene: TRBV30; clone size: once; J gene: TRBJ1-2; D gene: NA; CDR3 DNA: TGTGCCTGGAGTGTATCGAGGACGACGAACTATGGCTACACCTTC; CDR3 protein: CAWSVSRTTNYGYTF
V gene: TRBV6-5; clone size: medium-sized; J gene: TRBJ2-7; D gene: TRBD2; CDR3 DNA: TGTGCCAGCAGTTACTCGGAGAGCGGGAGCAACGAGCAGTACTTC; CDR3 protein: CASSYSESGSNEQYF
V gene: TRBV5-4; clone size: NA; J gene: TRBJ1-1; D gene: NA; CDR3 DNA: TGTGCCAGCAGCCAGGACGTCCAACGGCCGAACACTGAAGCTTTCTTT; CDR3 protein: CASSQDVQRPNTEAFF
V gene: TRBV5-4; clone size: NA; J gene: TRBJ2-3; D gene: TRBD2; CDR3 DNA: TGTGCCAGCAGCCCCAGACTAGCGGGAGGGCCTATGGCGGCAGATACGCAGTATTTT; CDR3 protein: CASSPRLAGGPMAADTQYF
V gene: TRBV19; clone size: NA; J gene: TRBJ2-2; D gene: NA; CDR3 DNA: TGTGCCAGTAGTTTGAGGACGCGCACCGGGGAGCTGTTTTTT; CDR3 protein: CASSLRTRTGELFF
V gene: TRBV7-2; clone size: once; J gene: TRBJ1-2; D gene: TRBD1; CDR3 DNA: TGTGCCAGCAGCGCTCCGGGACAGGGGGCGAACTATGGCTACACCTTC; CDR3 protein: CASSAPGQGANYGYTF
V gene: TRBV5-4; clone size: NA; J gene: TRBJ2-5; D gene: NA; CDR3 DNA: TGTGCCAGCAGCTTGGGGTTTGGACAAGAGACCCAGTACTTC; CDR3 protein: CASSLGFGQETQYF
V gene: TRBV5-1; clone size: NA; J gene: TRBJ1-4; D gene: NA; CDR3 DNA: TGCGCCAGCGGACGGGACGGTCCTAATGAAAAACTGTTTTTT; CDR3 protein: CASGRDGPNEKLFF
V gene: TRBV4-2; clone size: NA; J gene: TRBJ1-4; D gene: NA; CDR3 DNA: TGTGCCAGCAGCCAGAATGCCGGGACCGGGAATGAAAAACTGTTTTTT; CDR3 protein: CASSQNAGTGNEKLFF
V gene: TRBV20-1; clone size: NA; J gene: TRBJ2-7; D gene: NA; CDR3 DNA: TGCAGTGCTAGAAGCCAGAATGAGCAGTACTTC; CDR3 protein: CSARSQNEQYF
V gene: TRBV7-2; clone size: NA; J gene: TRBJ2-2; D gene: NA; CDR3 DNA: TGTGCCAGCAGCCCCTTTACCGGGGAGCTGTTTTTT; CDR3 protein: CASSPFTGELFF
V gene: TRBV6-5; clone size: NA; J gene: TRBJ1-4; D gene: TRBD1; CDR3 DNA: TGTGCCAGCAGTCGTGACAGGGGAAATGAAAAACTGTTTTTT; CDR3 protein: CASSRDRGNEKLFF
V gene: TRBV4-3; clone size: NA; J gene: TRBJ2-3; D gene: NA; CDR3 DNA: TGCGCCAGCAGCGCCCGAAGCACAGATACGCAGTATTTT; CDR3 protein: CASSARSTDTQYF
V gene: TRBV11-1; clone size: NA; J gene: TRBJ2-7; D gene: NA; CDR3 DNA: TGTGCCAGCAGCTTAGATAGGGGTGACCCGGAGCAGTACTTC; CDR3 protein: CASSLDRGDPEQYF
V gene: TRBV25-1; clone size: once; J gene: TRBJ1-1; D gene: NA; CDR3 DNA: TGTGCCAGCAGTGAGACGAGGGGATACGAAGCTTTCTTT; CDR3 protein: CASSETRGYEAFF
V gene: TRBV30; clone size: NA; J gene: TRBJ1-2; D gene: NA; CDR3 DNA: TGTGCCTGTTGGGGGCGAACTGGCTACACCTTC; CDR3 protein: CACWGRTGYTF
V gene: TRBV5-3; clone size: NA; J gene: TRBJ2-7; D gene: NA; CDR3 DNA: TGTGCCAGAAGCTTCACCTACGAGCAGTACTTC; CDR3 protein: CARSFTYEQYF
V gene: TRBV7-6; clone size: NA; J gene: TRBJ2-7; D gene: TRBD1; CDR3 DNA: TGTGCCAGCAGCCCCAGAACAGGGGGGATCGGCGAGCAGTACTTC; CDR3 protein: CASSPRTGGIGEQYF
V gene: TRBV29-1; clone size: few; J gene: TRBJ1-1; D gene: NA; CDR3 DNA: TGCAGCGTCCTCCAGCGATTTACTGAAGCTTTCTTT; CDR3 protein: CSVLQRFTEAFF
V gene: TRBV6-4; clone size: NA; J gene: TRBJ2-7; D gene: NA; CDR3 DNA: TGTGCCAGCAGTGACTCCTACGAGCAGTACTTC; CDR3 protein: CASSDSYEQYF
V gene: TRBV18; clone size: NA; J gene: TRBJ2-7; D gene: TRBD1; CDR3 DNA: TGTGCCAGCTCACCTCGAAAGTCCGGGACAGGGGCGGGGGAGCAGTACTTC; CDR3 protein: CASSPRKSGTGAGEQYF
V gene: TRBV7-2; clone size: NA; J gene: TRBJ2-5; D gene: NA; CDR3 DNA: TGTGCCAGCAGTCCCGGGAGTATGGAGACCCAGTACTTC; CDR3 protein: CASSPGSMETQYF
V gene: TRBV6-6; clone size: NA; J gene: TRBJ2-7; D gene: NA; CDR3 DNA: TGTGCCAGCAGTTCCAGCAACGAGCAGTACTTC; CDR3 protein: CASSSSNEQYF
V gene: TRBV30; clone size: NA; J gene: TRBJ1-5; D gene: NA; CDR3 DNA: TGTGCCTGGAGTTTGGGCCAGATTCCTAATCAGCCCCAGCATTTT; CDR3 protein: CAWSLGQIPNQPQHF
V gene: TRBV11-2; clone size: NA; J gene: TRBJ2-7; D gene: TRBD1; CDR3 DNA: TGTGCCAGCAGCTTACAGGGACAGGGGGCTAGGTACGAGCAGTACTTC; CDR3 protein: CASSLQGQGARYEQYF
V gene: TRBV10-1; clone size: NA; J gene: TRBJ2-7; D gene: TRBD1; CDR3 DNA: TGCGCCAGTATCCGCCCGGGACAGCTATACGAGCAGTACTTC; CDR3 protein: CASIRPGQLYEQYF
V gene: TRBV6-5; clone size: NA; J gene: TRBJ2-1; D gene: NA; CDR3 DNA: TGTGCCAGCAGGGGACTGGGGAATGAGCAGTTCTTC; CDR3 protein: CASRGLGNEQFF